The entry below gives a single T cell receptor (beta chain) sequence along with its context. The antigen remains unidentified. Germline-derived CDR1 and CDR2 are SNHLY and FYNNEI. Trimming took off 6 bases at V and 5 bases at J, with 11 bases between the two ends. The CDR3 sequence is 13 residues long. The entry originates in a study of a mutant IDH1 vaccine in newly diagnosed glioma. As for time point: week 47, end of study. One vaccine dose held 300 ug of mutant IDH1 20-mer peptide and came with topical imiquimod. The method was immunoSEQ multiplex PCR; TCRdb's version includes in-frame clones alone and lacks a portion of them. This sample has some 34,000 clones; approximately 90% occur once, and the top ten carry roughly 5%.

The chain couples TRBV2 to TRBJ1-5; D may be TRBD1 (5 bases). The sample here was PBMCs, taken from a glioma patient whose treatment included an IDH1 peptide vaccine. This clonotype originated in a woman between 35 and 50 years old with glioma. CDR3 residues: CASSQGMDQPQHF. Written as DNA, the CDR3 is TGTGCCAGCAGCCAGGGCATGGATCAGCCCCAGCATTTT.